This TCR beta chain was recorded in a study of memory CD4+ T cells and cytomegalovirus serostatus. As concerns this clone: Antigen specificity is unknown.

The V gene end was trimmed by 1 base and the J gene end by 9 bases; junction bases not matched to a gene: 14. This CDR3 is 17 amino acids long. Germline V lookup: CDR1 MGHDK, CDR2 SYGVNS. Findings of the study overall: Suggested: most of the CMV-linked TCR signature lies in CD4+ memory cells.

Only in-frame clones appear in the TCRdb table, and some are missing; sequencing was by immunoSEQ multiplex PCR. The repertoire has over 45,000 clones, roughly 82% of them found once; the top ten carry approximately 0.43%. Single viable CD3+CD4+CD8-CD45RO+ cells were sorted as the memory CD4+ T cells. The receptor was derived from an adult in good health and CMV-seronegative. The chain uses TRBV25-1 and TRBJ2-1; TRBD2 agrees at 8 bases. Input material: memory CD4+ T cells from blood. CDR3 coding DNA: TGTGCCAGCAGTGAATTCCCGGGGGGGCAGGGAGATGGTGAGCAGTTCTTC. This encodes CASSEFPGGQGDGEQFF.